The subject of this entry is one T cell receptor (beta chain). Antigen: not known. The libraries were made with immunoSEQ v3.0 at survey level. The method was immunoSEQ multiplex PCR; TCRdb's version includes in-frame clones alone and lacks a portion of them. The table includes 25,000 to 30,000 clones, 70% to 90% detected once. The data stem from a study of long-term antiretroviral therapy in people with HIV. Study-level findings and limits: Upon ART, diversity increased but remained lower than transplant donor controls.

This sample comprised unsorted PBMCs, obtained 1.8 years after starting antiretroviral therapy. The clonotype was recovered from a woman under 30 with HIV.

The CDR3 protein is CAIRRGLQETQYF. The CDR3 DNA reads as TGTGCCATCAGACGGGGCCTTCAAGAGACCCAGTACTTC. J is TRBJ2-5 and V is TRBV28; either TRBD1 or TRBD2 may fit D (5 bases each). Trimming left V 10 bases short and J 2 bases short, with 14 bases between. Germline loops: CDR1 MDHEN, CDR2 SYDVKM. The CDR3 sequence is 13 residues long.